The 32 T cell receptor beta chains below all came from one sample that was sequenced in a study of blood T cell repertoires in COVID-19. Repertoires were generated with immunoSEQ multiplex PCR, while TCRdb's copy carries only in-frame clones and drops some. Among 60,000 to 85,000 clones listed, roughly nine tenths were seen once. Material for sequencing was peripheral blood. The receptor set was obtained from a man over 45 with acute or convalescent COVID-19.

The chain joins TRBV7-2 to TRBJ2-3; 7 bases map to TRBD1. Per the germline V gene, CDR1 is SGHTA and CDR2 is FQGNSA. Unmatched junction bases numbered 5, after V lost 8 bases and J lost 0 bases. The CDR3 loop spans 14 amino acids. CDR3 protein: CASFRDRSTDTQYF. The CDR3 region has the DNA TGTGCCAGCTTCCGGGACAGAAGCACAGATACGCAGTATTTT.

Here the CDR3 DNA reads TGTGCCAGCAGCGTAGCCCCAGACTCTGGAAACACCATATATTTT. The encoded protein is CASSVAPDSGNTIYF. The chain links TRBV9 to TRBJ1-3; D uncertain. The V gene's germline CDR1 is SGDLS and CDR2 YYNGEE. CDR3 size: 15 residues. V gave up 0 bases and J gave up 0 bases, with 7 bases separating them.

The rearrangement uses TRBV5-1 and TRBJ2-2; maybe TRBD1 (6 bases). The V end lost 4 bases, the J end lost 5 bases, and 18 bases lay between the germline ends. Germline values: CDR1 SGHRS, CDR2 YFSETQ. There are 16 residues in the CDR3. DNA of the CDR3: TGCGCCAGCAGCGCATACAGGGTTGGTGCGACCGGGGAGCTGTTTTTT. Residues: CASSAYRVGATGELFF.

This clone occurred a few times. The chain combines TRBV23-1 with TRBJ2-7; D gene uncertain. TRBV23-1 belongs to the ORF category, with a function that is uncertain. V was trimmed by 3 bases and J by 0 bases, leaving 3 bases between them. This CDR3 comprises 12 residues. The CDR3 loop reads CASSHLSYEQYV. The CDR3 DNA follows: TGCGCCAGCAGTCACCTCTCCTACGAGCAGTACGTC.

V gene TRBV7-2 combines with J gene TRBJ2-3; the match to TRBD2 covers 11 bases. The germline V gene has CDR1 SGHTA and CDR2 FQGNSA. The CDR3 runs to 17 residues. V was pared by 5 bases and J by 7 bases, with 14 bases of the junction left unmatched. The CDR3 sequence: CASSPRGLAGGGNTQYF. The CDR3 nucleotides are TGTGCCAGCAGCCCCCGAGGGCTAGCGGGGGGCGGGAATACGCAGTATTTT.

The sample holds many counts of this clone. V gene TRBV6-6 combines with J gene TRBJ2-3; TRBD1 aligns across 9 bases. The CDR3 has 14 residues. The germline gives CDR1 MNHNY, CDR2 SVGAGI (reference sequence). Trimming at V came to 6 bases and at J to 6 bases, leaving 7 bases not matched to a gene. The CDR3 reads CASRRQGEGDTQYF. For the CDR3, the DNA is TGTGCCAGCAGAAGACAGGGGGAAGGGGATACGCAGTATTTT.

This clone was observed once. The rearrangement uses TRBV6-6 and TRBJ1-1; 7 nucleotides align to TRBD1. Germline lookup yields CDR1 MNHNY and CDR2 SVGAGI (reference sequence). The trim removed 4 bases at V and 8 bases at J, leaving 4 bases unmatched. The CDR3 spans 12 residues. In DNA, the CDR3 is TGTGCCAGCAGTTTAACGGACAGGGAAGCTTTCTTT. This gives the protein CASSLTDREAFF.

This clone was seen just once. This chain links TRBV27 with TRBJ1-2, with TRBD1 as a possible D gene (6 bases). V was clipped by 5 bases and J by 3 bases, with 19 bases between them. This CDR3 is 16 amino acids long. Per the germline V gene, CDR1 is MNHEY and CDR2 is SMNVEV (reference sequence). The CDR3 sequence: CASSTIQGRLDYGYTF. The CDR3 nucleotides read TGTGCCAGCAGTACAATACAGGGTAGGTTGGACTATGGCTACACCTTC.

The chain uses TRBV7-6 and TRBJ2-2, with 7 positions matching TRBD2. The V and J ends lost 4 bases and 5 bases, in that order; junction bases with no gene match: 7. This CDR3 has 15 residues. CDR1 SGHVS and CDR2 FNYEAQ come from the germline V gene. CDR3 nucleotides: TGTGCCAGCAGCTCCCGCGGGAGTCGGACCGGGGAGCTGTTTTTT. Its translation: CASSSRGSRTGELFF.

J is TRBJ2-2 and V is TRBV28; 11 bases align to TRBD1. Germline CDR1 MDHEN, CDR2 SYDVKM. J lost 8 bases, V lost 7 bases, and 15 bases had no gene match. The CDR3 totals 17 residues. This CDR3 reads CASIPPLGQGGTGELFF. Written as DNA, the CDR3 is TGTGCCAGCATACCCCCGTTGGGACAGGGGGGCACAGGGGAGCTGTTTTTT. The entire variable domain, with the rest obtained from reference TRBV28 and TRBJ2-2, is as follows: DVKVTQSSRYLVKRTGEKVFLECVQDMDHENMFWYRQDPGLGLRLIYFSYDVKMKEKGDIPEGYSVSREKKERFSLILESASTNQTSMYLCASIPPLGQGGTGELFFGEGSRLTVL.

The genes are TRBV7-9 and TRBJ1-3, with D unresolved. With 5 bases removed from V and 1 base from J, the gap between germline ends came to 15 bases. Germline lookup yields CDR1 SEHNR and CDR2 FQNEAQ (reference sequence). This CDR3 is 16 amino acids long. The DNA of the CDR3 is TGTGCCAGCAGCCTTAGAGGGATGGAGTCTGGAAACACCATATATTTT. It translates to CASSLRGMESGNTIYF.

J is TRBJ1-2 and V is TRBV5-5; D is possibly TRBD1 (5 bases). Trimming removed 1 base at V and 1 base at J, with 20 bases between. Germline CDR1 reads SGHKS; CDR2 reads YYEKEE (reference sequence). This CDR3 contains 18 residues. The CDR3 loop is CASSLTFQGRSNNYGYTF. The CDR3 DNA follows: TGTGCCAGCAGCTTGACCTTCCAGGGAAGGAGTAATAACTATGGCTACACCTTC.

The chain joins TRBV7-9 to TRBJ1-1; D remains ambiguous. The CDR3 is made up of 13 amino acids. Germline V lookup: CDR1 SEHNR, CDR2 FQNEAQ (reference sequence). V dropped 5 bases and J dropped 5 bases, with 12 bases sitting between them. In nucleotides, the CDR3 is TGTGCCAGCAGCCCCCGTCAGGATACTGAAGCTTTCTTT. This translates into CASSPRQDTEAFF.

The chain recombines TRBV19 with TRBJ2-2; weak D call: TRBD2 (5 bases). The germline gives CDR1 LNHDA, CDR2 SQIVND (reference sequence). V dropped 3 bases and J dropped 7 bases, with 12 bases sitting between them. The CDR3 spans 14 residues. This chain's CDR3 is CASSISGSGGELFF. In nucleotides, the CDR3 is TGTGCCAGTAGTATCAGTGGGAGTGGCGGGGAGCTGTTTTTT.

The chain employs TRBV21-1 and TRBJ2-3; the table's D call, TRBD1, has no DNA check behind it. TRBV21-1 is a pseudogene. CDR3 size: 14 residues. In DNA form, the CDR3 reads TGTGCCAGCAGCGGGACAGGTCTGAGGGATACGCAGTATTTT. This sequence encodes CASSGTGLRDTQYF.

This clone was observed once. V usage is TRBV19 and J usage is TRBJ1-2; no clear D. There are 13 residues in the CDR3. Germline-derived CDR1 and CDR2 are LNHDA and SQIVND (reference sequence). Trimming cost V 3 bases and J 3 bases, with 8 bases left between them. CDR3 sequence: CASSITGDYGYTF. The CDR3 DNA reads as TGTGCCAGTAGTATTACTGGTGACTATGGCTACACCTTC.

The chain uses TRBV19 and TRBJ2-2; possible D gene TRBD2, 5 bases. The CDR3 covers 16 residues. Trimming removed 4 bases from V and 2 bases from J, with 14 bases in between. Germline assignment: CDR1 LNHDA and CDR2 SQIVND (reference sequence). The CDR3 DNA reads TGTGCCAGTAGTACCGGACTCTCCATAAACACCGGGGAGCTGTTTTTT. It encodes CASSTGLSINTGELFF.

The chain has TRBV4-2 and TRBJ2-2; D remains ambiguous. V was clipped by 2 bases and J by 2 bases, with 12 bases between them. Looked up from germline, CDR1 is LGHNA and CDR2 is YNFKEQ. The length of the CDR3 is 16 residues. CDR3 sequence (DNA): TGTGCCAGCAGCCAACCCCCCAGGCGAAACACCGGGGAGCTGTTTTTT. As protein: CASSQPPRRNTGELFF.

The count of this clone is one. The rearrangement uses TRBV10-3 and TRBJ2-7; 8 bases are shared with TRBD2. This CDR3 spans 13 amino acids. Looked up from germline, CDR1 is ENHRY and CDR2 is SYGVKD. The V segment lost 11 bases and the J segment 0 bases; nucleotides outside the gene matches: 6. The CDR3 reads CALRGTSSYEQYF. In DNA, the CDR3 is TGTGCCCTGAGGGGGACTAGCTCCTACGAGCAGTACTTC.

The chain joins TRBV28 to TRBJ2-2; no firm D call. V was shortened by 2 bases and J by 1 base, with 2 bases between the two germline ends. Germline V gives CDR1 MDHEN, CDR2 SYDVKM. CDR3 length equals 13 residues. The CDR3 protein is CASSLLNTGELFF. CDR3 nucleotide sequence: TGTGCCAGCAGTTTACTGAACACCGGGGAGCTGTTTTTT.

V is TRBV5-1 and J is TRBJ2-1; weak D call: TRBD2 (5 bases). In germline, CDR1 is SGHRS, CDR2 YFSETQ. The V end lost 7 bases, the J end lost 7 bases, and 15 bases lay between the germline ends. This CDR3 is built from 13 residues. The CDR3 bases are TGCGCCAGCTGTTTTGTGGGAGTTAATGAGCAGTTCTTC. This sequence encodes CASCFVGVNEQFF.

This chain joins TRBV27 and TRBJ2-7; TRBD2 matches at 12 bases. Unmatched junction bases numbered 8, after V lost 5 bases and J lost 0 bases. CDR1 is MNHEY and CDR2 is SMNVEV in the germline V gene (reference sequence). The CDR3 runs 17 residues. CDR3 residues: CASSPIRTSGISYEQYF. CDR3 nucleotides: TGTGCCAGCAGTCCGATTAGGACTAGCGGGATCTCCTACGAGCAGTACTTC.

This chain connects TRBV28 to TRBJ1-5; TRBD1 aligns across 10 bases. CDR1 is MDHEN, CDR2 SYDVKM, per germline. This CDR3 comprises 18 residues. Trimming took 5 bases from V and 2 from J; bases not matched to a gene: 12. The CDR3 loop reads CASSAGQGNIGRNQPQHF. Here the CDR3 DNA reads TGTGCCAGCAGTGCGGGACAGGGGAATATAGGTCGCAATCAGCCCCAGCATTTT.

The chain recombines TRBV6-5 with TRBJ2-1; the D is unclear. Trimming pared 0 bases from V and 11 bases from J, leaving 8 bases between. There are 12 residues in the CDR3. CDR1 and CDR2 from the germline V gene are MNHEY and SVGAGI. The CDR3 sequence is CASSYSSSQQFF. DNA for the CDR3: TGTGCCAGCAGTTACTCGAGTAGCCAGCAGTTCTTC.

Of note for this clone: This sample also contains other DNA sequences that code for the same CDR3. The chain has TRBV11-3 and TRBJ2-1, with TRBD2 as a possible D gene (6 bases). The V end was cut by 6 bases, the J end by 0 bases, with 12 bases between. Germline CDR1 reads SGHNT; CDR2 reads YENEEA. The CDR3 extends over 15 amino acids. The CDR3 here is CASSSRGSSYNEQFF. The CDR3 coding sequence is TGTGCCAGCAGTTCGCGGGGCAGCTCCTACAATGAGCAGTTCTTC.

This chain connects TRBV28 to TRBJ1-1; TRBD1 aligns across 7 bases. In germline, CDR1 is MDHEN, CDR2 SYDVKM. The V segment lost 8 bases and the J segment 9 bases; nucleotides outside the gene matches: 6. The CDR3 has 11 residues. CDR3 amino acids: CASRLQGQAFF. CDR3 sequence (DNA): TGTGCCAGCCGATTACAGGGGCAAGCTTTCTTT.

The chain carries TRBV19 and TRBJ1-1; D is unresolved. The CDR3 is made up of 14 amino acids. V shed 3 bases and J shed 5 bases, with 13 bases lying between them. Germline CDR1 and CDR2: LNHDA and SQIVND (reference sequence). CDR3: CASSIKQTGTEAFF. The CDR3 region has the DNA TGTGCCAGTAGTATCAAACAGACGGGAACTGAAGCTTTCTTT.

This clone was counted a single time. The CDR3 sequence is CASSSGGFYNEQFF. The CDR3 region has the DNA TGTGCCAGCAGTTCAGGCGGGTTTTACAATGAGCAGTTCTTC. The chain employs TRBV27 and TRBJ2-1; perhaps TRBD2 as D (5 bases). Germline-derived CDR1 and CDR2 are MNHEY and SMNVEV (reference sequence). Trimming removed 4 bases at V and 4 bases at J, with 11 bases between. The CDR3 spans 14 residues.

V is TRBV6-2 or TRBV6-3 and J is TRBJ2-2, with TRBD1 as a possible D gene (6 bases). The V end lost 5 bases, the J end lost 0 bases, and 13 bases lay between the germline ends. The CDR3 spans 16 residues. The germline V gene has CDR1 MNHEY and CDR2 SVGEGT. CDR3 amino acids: CASSNRELANTGELFF. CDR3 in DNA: TGTGCCAGCAGTAACAGGGAATTGGCGAACACCGGGGAGCTGTTTTTT.

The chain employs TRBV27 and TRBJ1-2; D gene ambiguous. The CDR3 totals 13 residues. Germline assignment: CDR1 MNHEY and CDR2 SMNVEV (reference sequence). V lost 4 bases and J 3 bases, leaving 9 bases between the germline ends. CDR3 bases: TGTGCCAGCAGTTATAGAGGGCACTATGGCTACACCTTC. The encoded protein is CASSYRGHYGYTF.

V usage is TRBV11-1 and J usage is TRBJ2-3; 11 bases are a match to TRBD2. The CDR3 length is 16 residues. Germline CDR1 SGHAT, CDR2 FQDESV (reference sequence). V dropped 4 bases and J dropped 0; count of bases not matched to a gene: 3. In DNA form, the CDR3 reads TGTGCCAGCAGCTCGGGACTAGCGGCAAGCACAGATACGCAGTATTTT. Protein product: CASSSGLAASTDTQYF.

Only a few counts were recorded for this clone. In DNA form, the CDR3 reads TGTGCCAGCGCTCGACTAGCGGGAGAGTACGTGGAGCAGTACTTC. Amino acids: CASARLAGEYVEQYF. The chain carries TRBV7-2 and TRBJ2-7; 12 nucleotides agree with TRBD2. V lost 8 bases, J lost 7 bases, and 12 bases stayed unmatched. The CDR3 is made up of 15 amino acids. Germline CDR1 SGHTA, CDR2 FQGNSA.